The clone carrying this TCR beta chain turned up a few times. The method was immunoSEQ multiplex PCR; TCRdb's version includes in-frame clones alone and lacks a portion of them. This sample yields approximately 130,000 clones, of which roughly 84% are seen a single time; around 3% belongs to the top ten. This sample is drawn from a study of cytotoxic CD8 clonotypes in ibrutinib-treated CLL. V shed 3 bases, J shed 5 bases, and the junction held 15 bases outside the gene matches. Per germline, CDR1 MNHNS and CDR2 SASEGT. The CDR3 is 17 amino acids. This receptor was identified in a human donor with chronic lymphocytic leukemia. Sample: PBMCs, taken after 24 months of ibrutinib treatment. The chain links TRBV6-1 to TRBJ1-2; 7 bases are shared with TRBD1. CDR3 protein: CASSEAPRTGLRYGYTF. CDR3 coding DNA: TGTGCCAGCAGTGAGGCTCCACGGACAGGTCTGAGGTATGGCTACACCTTC.